These 22 T cell receptor beta chains were sequenced from one sample in a study of blood T cell repertoires in COVID-19. Assay: immunoSEQ multiplex PCR; the TCRdb copy retains only in-frame clones and omits some. The sample consists of about 150,000 clones, roughly 84% of them appearing once. The sequenced sample consisted of peripheral blood. These receptors were taken from a woman of 80 years or more with active or convalescent COVID-19.

The CDR3 DNA is TGTGCCACCAGCAGAATGCAGGGATTGGAGACCCAGTACTTC. Protein product: CATSRMQGLETQYF. The rearrangement joins TRBV15 to TRBJ2-5; D is possibly TRBD1 (5 bases). This CDR3 has 14 amino acids. Trimming took off 2 bases at V and 5 bases at J, with 12 bases between the two ends. Germline loops: CDR1 LNHNV, CDR2 YYDKDF (reference sequence).

This clone was picked up one time. The chain couples TRBV3-1 (or the pseudogene TRBV3-2) to TRBJ1-1; D perhaps matches TRBD1 (5 bases). CDR1 is LGHDT and CDR2 is YNNKEL in the germline V gene (reference sequence). Trimming cost V 2 bases and J 5 bases, with 15 bases left between them. The CDR3 is 15 residues long. The CDR3 here is CASSQPGRAGTEAFF. DNA for the CDR3: TGTGCCAGCAGCCAACCCGGCAGGGCGGGGACTGAAGCTTTCTTT.

The J gene is TRBJ1-5, the V gene TRBV6-6, with TRBD1 matching 8 bases. Germline values: CDR1 MNHNY, CDR2 SVGAGI (reference sequence). CDR3 size: 14 residues. Losses at the gene ends were 7 bases for V and 4 bases for J; bases not matched to a gene: 6. CDR3 sequence (DNA): TGTGCCAGCAACACAGGGGGATGGAATCAGCCCCAGCATTTT. The encoded protein is CASNTGGWNQPQHF.

This clone appeared a single time. The chain combines TRBV10-2 with TRBJ1-5; the match to TRBD1 covers 9 bases. Germline V gene lookup returns CDR1 WSHSY and CDR2 SAAADI. The CDR3 length is 14 residues. Trimming cost V 10 bases and J 7 bases; bases outside gene matches: 11. The DNA of the CDR3 is TGCGCCACCGGGGGACAGGGAGTAGGACAGCCCCAGCATTTT. Encoded protein: CATGGQGVGQPQHF.

The V and J genes are TRBV15 and TRBJ2-3; 11 positions match TRBD2. The V and J ends lost 5 bases and 4 bases, in that order; junction bases with no gene match: 8. CDR1 LNHNV and CDR2 YYDKDF come from the germline V gene (reference sequence). The CDR3 loop spans 16 amino acids. CDR3 protein: CATSQKLAGEADTQYF. The CDR3 coding sequence is TGTGCCACCAGCCAGAAACTAGCGGGAGAGGCAGATACGCAGTATTTT.

The chain joins TRBV2 to TRBJ2-5; the match to TRBD2 covers 7 bases. The CDR3 has 13 amino acids. V shed 6 bases, J shed 7 bases, and the junction held 8 bases outside the gene matches. Germline V lookup: CDR1 SNHLY, CDR2 FYNNEI. CDR3 in amino acids: CASRGQGGGTQYF. In nucleotides, the CDR3 is TGTGCCAGCAGGGGGCAGGGCGGGGGGACCCAGTACTTC.

V is TRBV5-8 and J is TRBJ2-5; D is perhaps TRBD2 (5 bases). The CDR3 is 15 residues long. The V end lost 4 bases, the J end lost 5 bases, and 18 bases lay between the germline ends. Germline V gene lookup returns CDR1 SGHTS and CDR2 YDEGEE. This CDR3 reads CASSPEGRSGETQYF. As DNA, the CDR3 is TGTGCCAGCAGCCCCGAAGGCAGGTCGGGGGAGACCCAGTACTTC.

The V and J genes are TRBV5-4 and TRBJ1-2; 9 nucleotides match TRBD1. This CDR3 has 15 residues. With 4 bases clipped from V and 4 bases from J, the junction kept 8 bases outside the gene matches. Germline lookup yields CDR1 SGHNT and CDR2 YYREEE (reference sequence). The CDR3 sequence is CASSTRDRVPYGYTF. The CDR3 DNA follows: TGTGCCAGCAGCACCAGGGACAGGGTACCCTATGGCTACACCTTC. Full variable domain (remainder filled in from reference TRBV5-4 and TRBJ1-2): ETGVTQSPTHLIKTRGQQVTLRCSSQSGHNTVSWYQQALGQGPQFIFQYYREEENGRGNFPPRFSGLQFPNYSSELNVNALELDDSALYLCASSTRDRVPYGYTFGSGTRLTVV.

The V gene is TRBV10-2, the J gene TRBJ1-1, with D uncertain. Per the germline V gene, CDR1 is WSHSY and CDR2 is SAAADI. Trimming stripped 7 bases from V and 1 base from J, with 7 bases between. The CDR3 sequence is 12 residues long. CDR3 sequence: CASTSSNTEAFF. CDR3 bases: TGCGCCAGCACCTCTTCGAACACTGAAGCTTTCTTT.

CDR3 DNA: TGTGCCAGTAGTATGGGCGTTGTCGGGGCTGAAGCTTTCTTT. This encodes CASSMGVVGAEAFF. This chain uses TRBV19 with TRBJ1-1; D remains unclear. Trimming took 3 bases from V and 6 from J, leaving 14 bases between them. CDR1 LNHDA and CDR2 SQIVND come from the germline V gene (reference sequence). This CDR3 is 14 amino acids long.

J is TRBJ1-5 and V is TRBV10-3; 7 bases agree with TRBD1. This CDR3 has 15 residues. V lost 0 bases and J lost 5; bases outside the gene matches: 4. Looked up from germline, CDR1 is ENHRY and CDR2 is SYGVKD. The CDR3 DNA reads as TGTGCCATCAGTGAGTCAGGGGGCCGGGATCAGCCCCAGCATTTT. Translated: CAISESGGRDQPQHF.

The V call is TRBV6-5, the J call TRBJ2-3; 7 positions match TRBD2. Germline V CDR1 and CDR2: MNHEY, SVGAGI. The CDR3 contains 12 residues. J was trimmed by 5 bases and V by 8 bases; bases with no gene match: 4. The CDR3 DNA is TGTGCCAGCGGGGGGGGAGAAGATACGCAGTATTTT. This sequence encodes CASGGGEDTQYF.

The J gene is TRBJ2-7, the V gene TRBV19; TRBD2 matches at 7 bases. The CDR3 spans 15 residues. CDR1 LNHDA and CDR2 SQIVND come from the germline V gene (reference sequence). V shed 3 bases and J 6 bases; nucleotides not matched to a gene: 11. The CDR3 nucleotides are TGTGCCAGTAGTATTGGTGGGACTAATCCCGGCGAGCAGTACTTC. Amino acids: CASSIGGTNPGEQYF.

A remark on this clone: At the DNA level, this CDR3 is encoded by other sequences in the same sample as well. The rearrangement joins TRBV19 to TRBJ1-1; weak D call: TRBD1 (5 bases). The V end lost 3 bases, the J end lost 4 bases, and 9 bases lay between the germline ends. Germline CDR1 is LNHDA and CDR2 is SQIVND (reference sequence). The CDR3 runs to 13 residues. CDR3 coding DNA: TGTGCCAGTAGTATCGCGGGGGGCACTGAAGCTTTCTTT. Protein product: CASSIAGGTEAFF.

J is TRBJ1-2 and V is TRBV19; TRBD1 agrees at 11 bases. Germline V gene sequence: CDR1 LNHDA, CDR2 SQIVND (reference sequence). CDR3 size: 16 residues. With 3 bases clipped from V and 4 bases from J, the junction kept 7 bases outside the gene matches. CDR3 nucleotide sequence: TGTGCCAGTAGTATCACTGGACAGGGGGCAAGCTATGGCTACACCTTC. This codes for CASSITGQGASYGYTF.

The chain employs TRBV19 and TRBJ2-5; 8 bases fit TRBD1. V was clipped by 5 bases and J by 5 bases; unmatched bases: 4. The germline CDR1 and CDR2 sequences are LNHDA and SQIVND (reference sequence). The CDR3 runs 13 residues. The DNA for the CDR3 is TGTGCCAGTAGTCTGCGACAGGGGGAGACCCAGTACTTC. This encodes CASSLRQGETQYF.

V usage is TRBV11-1 and J usage is TRBJ2-1; a possible D gene is TRBD2 (6 bases). This CDR3 contains 15 residues. Germline lookup yields CDR1 SGHAT and CDR2 FQDESV (reference sequence). The V and J ends lost 2 bases and 4 bases respectively, with 12 bases between them. CDR3 nucleotides: TGTGCCAGCAGCTTAATGGGGAGGATGTACAATGAGCAGTTCTTC. Protein product: CASSLMGRMYNEQFF.

The rearrangement joins TRBV4-1 to TRBJ1-1; TRBD1 is a possible D gene (5 bases). Looked up from germline, CDR1 is MGHRA and CDR2 is YSYEKL. The CDR3 spans 13 residues. V dropped 3 bases and J dropped 5 bases, with 10 bases sitting between them. CDR3 residues: CASSQDGGTEAFF. The CDR3 DNA sequence: TGCGCCAGCAGCCAGGACGGGGGGACTGAAGCTTTCTTT.

The chain employs TRBV5-1 and TRBJ2-7; 7 nucleotides align to TRBD1. The CDR3 extends over 13 amino acids. Germline CDR1 is SGHRS and CDR2 is YFSETQ. The V and J ends lost 8 bases and 0 bases, in that order; junction bases with no gene match: 5. Written as DNA, the CDR3 is TGCGCCAGTGGGGCAGGGGGCTCCTACGAGCAGTACTTC. Translating it yields CASGAGGSYEQYF. Looking up the rest from reference TRBV5-1 and TRBJ2-7 gives the full variable domain: KAGVTQTPRYLIKTRGQQVTLSCSPISGHRSVSWYQQTPGQGLQFLFEYFSETQRNKGNFPGRFSGRQFSNSRSEMNVSTLELGDSALYLCASGAGGSYEQYFGPGTRLTVT.

The CDR3 protein is CACQGAAETQYF. CDR3 sequence (DNA): TGTGCCTGTCAGGGGGCTGCAGAGACCCAGTACTTC. This chain connects TRBV30 to TRBJ2-5; 8 bases are shared with TRBD1. Germline-derived CDR1 and CDR2 are GTSNPN and SVGIG (reference sequence). This CDR3 has 12 residues. V lost 6 bases and J lost 4; bases outside the gene matches: 4.

The chain links TRBV28 to TRBJ2-1; D is unresolved. Trimming cost V 10 bases and J 3 bases, with 13 bases left between them. Germline CDR1 is MDHEN and CDR2 is SYDVKM. This CDR3 comprises 13 residues. The CDR3 region is CAIRSPNYNEQFF. The CDR3 DNA reads as TGTGCCATCCGGTCACCCAACTACAATGAGCAGTTCTTC.

V is TRBV28 and J is TRBJ2-1, with D uncertain. V was trimmed by 7 bases and J by 4 bases, leaving 8 bases between them. There are 12 residues in the CDR3. Germline CDR1 is MDHEN and CDR2 is SYDVKM. CDR3 DNA sequence: TGTGCCAGCAATACGGTTTACAATGAGCAGTTCTTC. This encodes CASNTVYNEQFF.